This T cell receptor beta chain was captured by sequencing in a study of cytomegalovirus exposure and HLA in healthy donors. At the level of the study: Most genotyped donors, 65% to 90% of 300 to 400, had Caucasian-associated genetic ancestry. The study's findings and limits: HLA restriction was apparent for most CMV-associated TCR beta chains in a later analysis. The majority of TCR sequences were rare, yet some public TCRs appeared in many donors.

The germline CDR1 and CDR2 sequences are MDHEN and SYDVKM. The CDR3 loop spans 16 amino acids. V lost 3 bases to trimming and J lost 5 bases; unmatched junction nucleotides: 6. With respect to this clone: Its antigen is undetermined.

The PCR ran on 60 Vbeta and 13 Jbeta primers. Repertoires were generated with immunoSEQ multiplex PCR, while TCRdb's copy carries only in-frame clones and drops some. The profile shows tens of thousands of clones, over 75% of them singletons. Sequencing input: PBMCs. V usage is TRBV28 and J usage is TRBJ2-1; 11 nucleotides line up with TRBD2. The sequence derives from a man between 45 and 60 years old in good health and CMV-seronegative. DNA of the CDR3: TGTGCCAGCAGTTTCCCCACTAGCGGGAGAGACAATGAGCAGTTCTTC. Its translation is CASSFPTSGRDNEQFF.